These 27 T cell receptor beta chains originate from one sample sequenced in a study of blood T cell repertoires in COVID-19 (dated by TCRdb to the early 2020s). The receptor library was made with the immunoSEQ multiplex PCR assay. The table was pulled from immuneACCESS by TCRdb, which kept in-frame rearrangements only. Such tables lose some clones; where checked, under half of the loss comes from unresolved V genes, and the rest has no known cause. The sample table records roughly 220,000 clones; 90% of these occur just once. Approximately 15% of the sample belongs to the ten largest clones. Source material: PBMCs or T cells enriched from blood (not recorded which). The source of these receptors is a man under 40 who had been exposed to COVID-19.

The chain combines TRBV2 with TRBJ2-1, with TRBD2 identical over 7 bases. The CDR3 consists of 11 residues. With 6 bases clipped from V and 12 bases from J, the junction kept 5 bases outside the gene matches. The germline V gene encodes CDR1 SNHLY and CDR2 FYNNEI. The CDR3 here is CASSLLAPQFF. DNA for the CDR3: TGTGCCAGCAGCCTACTAGCGCCGCAGTTCTTC.

The rearrangement uses TRBV3-1 (or the pseudogene TRBV3-2) and TRBJ2-2; D gene ambiguous. The CDR3 spans 15 residues. Germline V gene lookup returns CDR1 LGHDT and CDR2 YNNKEL (reference sequence). Trimming removed 0 bases at V and 0 bases at J, with 5 bases between. DNA for the CDR3: TGTGCCAGCAGCCAAGATTTCGCGAACACCGGGGAGCTGTTTTTT. It is translated as CASSQDFANTGELFF.

This clone has only one observation. V is TRBV20-1 and J is TRBJ2-3; tentatively, D is TRBD1 (5 bases). CDR1 and CDR2 from the germline V gene are DFQATT and SNEGSKA (reference sequence). Trimming took 3 bases from V and 0 from J, leaving 19 bases between them. The CDR3 consists of 17 residues. The CDR3, as DNA: TGCAGTGCTAGTTTTAGTTCAGGGTGGTTCAGCACAGATACGCAGTATTTT. Translated, it gives CSASFSSGWFSTDTQYF.

The rearrangement joins TRBV5-1 to TRBJ1-4; maybe TRBD1 (6 bases). This CDR3 region has 14 residues. CDR1 and CDR2 (germline): SGHRS, YFSETQ. V lost 1 base and J 7 bases, leaving 11 bases between the germline ends. In DNA form, the CDR3 reads TGCGCCAGCAGCTTGCAGGGGATTCGTGAAAAACTGTTTTTT. Its protein is CASSLQGIREKLFF.

V is TRBV2 and J is TRBJ1-2, with D possibly being TRBD1 (6 bases). The CDR3 covers 13 residues. V lost 7 bases and J 4 bases, leaving 13 bases between the germline ends. Germline CDR1 reads SNHLY; CDR2 reads FYNNEI. CDR3 sequence reads: CASTGGLSYGYTF. The CDR3 DNA follows: TGTGCCAGCACGGGGGGGCTAAGCTATGGCTACACCTTC. Drawing the rest from reference TRBV2 and TRBJ1-2, the complete variable domain is EPEVTQTPSHQVTQMGQEVILRCVPISNHLYFYWYRQILGQKVEFLVSFYNNEISEKSEIFDDQFSVERPDGSNFTLKIRSTKLEDSAMYFCASTGGLSYGYTFGSGTRLTVV.

The chain couples TRBV6-2 or TRBV6-3 to TRBJ2-3, with TRBD1 identical over 9 bases. After removal of 0 bases from V and 5 bases from J, the junction contained 6 bases not matched to a gene. CDR1 MNHEY and CDR2 SVGEGT come from the germline V gene. The CDR3 runs 16 residues. The CDR3 region is CASSYSPGTGRDTQYF. DNA of the CDR3: TGTGCCAGCAGTTACTCACCCGGGACAGGGAGAGATACGCAGTATTTT.

A single count supports this clone. The rearrangement joins TRBV5-1 to TRBJ2-2; 8 bases agree with TRBD2. Trimming at V came to 0 bases and at J to 5 bases, leaving 3 bases not matched to a gene. Per germline, CDR1 SGHRS and CDR2 YFSETQ. The CDR3 totals 15 residues. The CDR3 region is CASSLGVAGTGELFF. In nucleotides, the CDR3 is TGCGCCAGCAGCTTGGGTGTAGCGGGGACCGGGGAGCTGTTTTTT.

This clone was counted at least ten times. The chain carries TRBV2 and TRBJ2-2; D may be TRBD1 (5 bases). Trimming removed 2 bases at V and 7 bases at J, with 11 bases between. Per germline, CDR1 SNHLY and CDR2 FYNNEI. This CDR3 has 14 amino acids. CDR3 sequence reads: CASSEYGRGGELFF. CDR3 coding DNA: TGTGCCAGCAGTGAATATGGAAGGGGCGGGGAGCTGTTTTTT.

The chain joins TRBV19 to TRBJ1-3; 9 bases agree with TRBD1. The germline V gene has CDR1 LNHDA and CDR2 SQIVND (reference sequence). This CDR3 is 15 amino acids long. J lost 3 bases, V lost 7 bases, and 7 bases had no gene match. The CDR3 here is CASKTTGGLGNTIYF. CDR3 in DNA: TGTGCCAGTAAAACCACAGGGGGCCTTGGAAACACCATATATTTT.

The V and J genes are TRBV19 and TRBJ2-7; 8 bases align to TRBD1. The CDR3 runs 13 residues. Trimming took 9 bases from V and 1 from J; bases not matched to a gene: 5. From germline, CDR1 is LNHDA and CDR2 SQIVND (reference sequence). DNA for the CDR3: TGTGCCAGACGGGACAGGCAGTCCTACGAGCAGTACTTC. Translation: CARRDRQSYEQYF.

The J gene is TRBJ1-3, the V gene TRBV15; tentatively, D is TRBD1 (5 bases). The CDR3 sequence is 16 residues long. The germline gives CDR1 LNHNV, CDR2 YYDKDF (reference sequence). Trimming took 1 base from V and 3 from J, leaving 13 bases between them. The CDR3 reads CATSRGARVDGNTIYF. The CDR3 DNA reads TGTGCCACCAGCAGAGGAGCCAGGGTAGATGGAAACACCATATATTTT.

The V and J genes are TRBV27 and TRBJ1-1; D is uncertain. The CDR3 extends over 17 amino acids. V was shortened by 2 bases and J by 1 base, with 17 bases between the two germline ends. Per germline, CDR1 MNHEY and CDR2 SMNVEV (reference sequence). CDR3 sequence (DNA): TGTGCCAGCAGTTTAAAAAGAAGAGAGGCCGAGAACACTGAAGCTTTCTTT. Translating it yields CASSLKRREAENTEAFF.

The J gene is TRBJ1-3, the V gene TRBV12-3 or TRBV12-4; D gene ambiguous. CDR3 length: 13 amino acids. The V gene lost 7 bases and the J gene lost 8 bases, with 15 bases spanning the gap. CDR3 protein: CASIGNQEYTIYF. CDR3 bases: TGTGCCAGCATCGGGAACCAGGAGTACACCATATATTTT.

This rearrangement joins TRBV2 to TRBJ2-3; the D gene is possibly TRBD2 (6 bases). CDR1 and CDR2 from the germline V gene are SNHLY and FYNNEI. V dropped 1 base and J dropped 3 bases, with 11 bases sitting between them. The CDR3 length is 15 residues. The CDR3 reads CASSEEVGGTDTQYF. The CDR3 region has the DNA TGTGCCAGCAGTGAAGAGGTGGGGGGAACAGATACGCAGTATTTT.

The rearrangement uses TRBV7-2 and TRBJ2-5, with 13 bases matching TRBD2. This CDR3 region has 15 residues. V trimming: 4 bases; J trimming: 3 bases; junction bases outside the gene matches: 2. Germline V gene sequence: CDR1 SGHTA, CDR2 FQGNSA. This chain's CDR3 is CASSWTSGGKETQYF. CDR3 DNA sequence: TGTGCCAGCAGCTGGACTAGCGGGGGCAAAGAGACCCAGTACTTC.

This chain uses TRBV4-1 with TRBJ2-7, with D possibly matching TRBD2 (6 bases). Trimming stripped 3 bases from V and 5 bases from J, with 11 bases between. This CDR3 is built from 13 residues. Per germline, CDR1 MGHRA and CDR2 YSYEKL. The CDR3 here is CASSQEGFHEQYF. The CDR3 bases are TGCGCCAGCAGCCAGGAGGGCTTCCACGAGCAGTACTTC.

This chain joins TRBV2 and TRBJ2-7; perhaps TRBD1 as D (6 bases). The CDR3 spans 19 residues. Trimming took off 5 bases at V and 3 bases at J, with 29 bases between the two ends. Per the germline V gene, CDR1 is SNHLY and CDR2 is FYNNEI. The CDR3 region has the DNA TGTGCCAGCAGTAATTCAACCCGGACAACAGGGCCGGAATACTACGAGCAGTACTTC. This translates into CASSNSTRTTGPEYYEQYF.

This clone was counted once. The genes are TRBV19 and TRBJ1-1; D is uncertain. Germline CDR1 reads LNHDA; CDR2 reads SQIVND (reference sequence). V was trimmed by 6 bases and J by 6 bases, leaving 14 bases between them. The CDR3 contains 13 residues. The CDR3 bases are TGTGCCAGTAGCGGTCCTATCCTACCTGAAGCTTTCTTT. Protein sequence: CASSGPILPEAFF. The full variable domain, its missing parts supplied by reference TRBV19 and TRBJ1-1, is DGGITQSPKYLFRKEGQNVTLSCEQNLNHDAMYWYRQDPGQGLRLIYYSQIVNDFQKGDIAEGYSVSREKKESFPLTVTSAQKNPTAFYLCASSGPILPEAFFGQGTRLTVV.

This rearrangement joins TRBV19 to TRBJ2-4; the D is unclear. Germline CDR1 LNHDA, CDR2 SQIVND (reference sequence). V lost 5 bases to trimming and J lost 0 bases, with 11 bases between them. The CDR3 runs 15 residues. The CDR3 DNA sequence: TGTGCCAGTAGTGCCCCCACAATAGCCAAAAACATTCAGTACTTC. This sequence encodes CASSAPTIAKNIQYF.

The rearrangement joins TRBV29-1 to TRBJ1-1, with 7 bases matching TRBD1. Germline trimming cut 6 bases from V and 0 bases from J; bases unmatched to any gene: 1. The CDR3 has 12 residues. Per the germline V gene, CDR1 is SQVTM and CDR2 is ANQGSEA. CDR3 nucleotides: TGCAGCGTGGGACAGTTGAACACTGAAGCTTTCTTT. It translates to CSVGQLNTEAFF.

The chain is built from TRBV5-6 and TRBJ1-2, with D possibly TRBD1 on 6 matching bases. The CDR3 totals 14 residues. Trimming shortened V by 5 bases and J by 3 bases, and 14 bases separated the two germline ends. Germline assignment: CDR1 SGHDT and CDR2 YYEEEE. This CDR3 reads CASSPRGAHYGYTF. In DNA, the CDR3 is TGTGCCAGCAGTCCCCGGGGGGCGCACTATGGCTACACCTTC.

This clone was observed a few times. J is TRBJ2-2 and V is TRBV9; D gene uncertain. Germline V gene sequence: CDR1 SGDLS, CDR2 YYNGEE. Trimming left V 2 bases short and J 3 bases short, with 2 bases between. CDR3 size: 12 residues. CDR3 region: CASSVYTGELFF. CDR3 sequence (DNA): TGTGCCAGCAGCGTCTACACCGGGGAGCTGTTTTTT. Using reference TRBV9 and TRBJ2-2 for the parts outside the CDR3, the full variable domain is DSGVTQTPKHLITATGQRVTLRCSPRSGDLSVYWYQQSLDQGLQFLIQYYNGEERAKGNILERFSAQQFPDLHSELNLSSLELGDSALYFCASSVYTGELFFGEGSRLTVL.

The rearrangement uses TRBV6-2 or TRBV6-3 and TRBJ1-1; TRBD1 might be the D (5 bases). Germline V gene lookup returns CDR1 MNHEY and CDR2 SVGEGT. CDR3 length: 13 residues. The V gene lost 4 bases and the J gene lost 4 bases, with 10 bases spanning the gap. CDR3: CASSLGEVTEAFF. CDR3 DNA: TGTGCCAGCAGTTTAGGGGAGGTCACTGAAGCTTTCTTT.

This chain connects TRBV19 to TRBJ2-7, with D possibly TRBD1 on 8 matching bases. The CDR3 is 16 amino acids. V shed 6 bases and J shed 3 bases, with 21 bases lying between them. Germline V gene lookup returns CDR1 LNHDA and CDR2 SQIVND (reference sequence). CDR3 DNA sequence: TGTGCCAGTAGGGGACAGGCCGGGGGGCCAAACTACGAGCAGTACTTC. This codes for CASRGQAGGPNYEQYF.

The chain uses TRBV7-9 and TRBJ1-4; 7 bases match TRBD1. The V and J ends lost 5 bases and 8 bases, in that order; junction bases with no gene match: 11. CDR3 size: 15 residues. Germline CDR1 SEHNR, CDR2 FQNEAQ (reference sequence). Here the CDR3 reads CASSALTGTVEKLFF. CDR3 sequence (DNA): TGTGCCAGCAGCGCACTTACCGGGACAGTAGAAAAACTGTTTTTT.

The chain joins TRBV11-2 to TRBJ1-2, with 9 bases that match TRBD1. Germline CDR1 and CDR2: SGHAT and FQNNGV. V lost 5 bases to trimming and J lost 7 bases; unmatched junction nucleotides: 8. The length of the CDR3 is 14 residues. The CDR3 spells CASSPTGGKGGYTF. Written as DNA, the CDR3 is TGTGCCAGCAGCCCGACAGGGGGAAAAGGTGGCTACACCTTC.

The V and J genes are TRBV18 and TRBJ2-1, with 12 bases fitting TRBD1. CDR1 KGHSH and CDR2 LQKENI come from the germline V gene. J was trimmed by 9 bases and V by 1 base; bases with no gene match: 10. The CDR3 has 17 amino acids. DNA of the CDR3: TGTGCCAGCTCACCACAACCCCGGGACAGGGGGCTAGGTGAGCAGTTCTTC. Translation: CASSPQPRDRGLGEQFF.